This T cell receptor (beta chain) came from a study of T-cell reconstitution after alpha-beta-depleted transplantation in children. Germline CDR1 reads MNHNS; CDR2 reads SASEGT. V was shortened by 3 bases and J by 3 bases, with 15 bases between the two germline ends. The CDR3 sequence is 15 residues long. With regard to this clonotype: Its antigen is not identified.

Study-wide findings and caveats: Expanded graft clones numbering several hundred reportedly gave rise to alpha-beta T cells about two months after transplant. Most T-cell counts and diversity one year after the transplant came from T cells that were newly produced.

Unique molecular identifiers were incorporated during preparation of the TCRbeta library. TCRdb used MiXCR to reprocess the PCR reads, holding one entry per CDR3 protein. Here the sample spans fewer than 700,000 distinct CDR3 sequences, approximately 13% being singletons. This receptor was obtained from a male patient between 10 and 17 years old who had a stem cell transplant for acute myeloid leukemia, so the T cells may come from the graft donor. This rearrangement joins TRBV6-1 to TRBJ2-7, with a possible D match to TRBD2 (6 bases). This sample comprised PBMCs, mostly from graft donor cells, obtained 360 days after TCRalphabeta/CD19-depleted stem cell transplant. The CDR3 DNA follows: TGTGCCAGCAGTGATTTCGTGGGAGGCATCTACGAGCAGTACTTC. This sequence encodes CASSDFVGGIYEQYF.